One sample yielded the 31 T cell receptor beta chains listed below, sequenced in a study of blood T cells in healthy people across ages (dated by TCRdb to between 2015 and 2017). Libraries were built with 5' RACE. Sequencing relied on an Illumina HiSeq 2500. A second PCR of roughly 7 to 11 cycles was run with a J-beta primer mix and a sample-barcoded 5' primer. The public reads were quality trimmed at Q25 with fastp and then assembled into clones with MiXCR by TCRdb, keeping productive beta chains. CDR3 protein duplicates are merged, each entry listing the most common genes and DNA. This sample comprises about 1,400,000 distinct CDR3 sequences, roughly 45% of them detected only once. The ten largest clones take up roughly 7.7% of the sample. The sequenced sample was blood. Receptors originate from a woman between 18 and 29 years old in good health.

This clonotype was observed a few times. CDR3 in DNA: TGTGCCACCAGCCCACACGCGGGACTAGCTGACAATGAGCAGTTCTTC. It specifies CATSPHAGLADNEQFF. The chain links TRBV15 to TRBJ2-1; 9 nucleotides line up with TRBD2. The germline V gene has CDR1 LNHNV and CDR2 YYDKDF (reference sequence). V shed 5 bases, J shed 5 bases, and the junction held 10 bases outside the gene matches. This CDR3 region has 16 residues.

This sequence joins TRBV7-2 and TRBJ2-1, with D tentatively TRBD2 (5 bases). CDR1 and CDR2 from the germline V gene are SGHTA and FQGNSA. With 8 bases removed from V and 8 bases from J, the gap between germline ends came to 16 bases. The CDR3 is 13 residues long. Here the CDR3 reads CASCLFTSDEQFF. The DNA for the CDR3 is TGTGCCAGCTGCCTTTTCACTAGTGATGAGCAGTTCTTC.

V usage is TRBV4-1 and J usage is TRBJ2-2; D not certain. Germline loops: CDR1 MGHRA, CDR2 YSYEKL. V dropped 0 bases and J dropped 3 bases, with 11 bases sitting between them. CDR3 length: 16 amino acids. The CDR3 DNA follows: TGCGCCAGCAGCCAAGATTCCAGGCTGTACACCGGGGAGCTGTTTTTT. This translates into CASSQDSRLYTGELFF.

Only a few counts were recorded for this clonotype. The chain has TRBV24-1 and TRBJ2-1; D possibly corresponds to TRBD1 (6 bases). This CDR3 spans 16 amino acids. CDR1 and CDR2 (germline): KGHDR, SFDVKD. The germline V and J ends were trimmed by 5 bases and 6 bases, with 19 bases remaining between them. CDR3 in amino acids: CATSGSGVTGGNEQFF. CDR3 sequence (DNA): TGTGCCACCAGTGGATCAGGGGTTACGGGCGGCAATGAGCAGTTCTTC.

Comment on this clonotype: A much larger clone differs from this one at a single base, so this may be a read error. The chain joins TRBV12-3 or TRBV12-4 to TRBJ2-7; tentatively, D is TRBD2 (5 bases). The CDR3 length is 13 residues. The CDR3 DNA reads TGTGCCAGCAGTTTCGGGAACTCCTTCGAGCAGTACTTC. Amino acid sequence: CASSFGNSFEQYF.

This clonotype appeared a few times. V gene TRBV5-1 combines with J gene TRBJ1-1, with TRBD1 matching over 8 bases. The V gene's germline CDR1 is SGHRS and CDR2 YFSETQ. The CDR3 length is 15 residues. Losses at the gene ends were 4 bases for V and 3 bases for J; bases not matched to a gene: 8. CDR3 sequence: CASSGGQGVHTEAFF. CDR3 DNA: TGCGCCAGCAGCGGTGGACAGGGCGTCCACACTGAAGCTTTCTTT.

A few counts support this clonotype. This chain links TRBV5-1 with TRBJ2-7, with D possibly matching TRBD1 (6 bases). Germline V lookup: CDR1 SGHRS, CDR2 YFSETQ. This CDR3 has 14 amino acids. The V end lost 2 bases, the J end lost 6 bases, and 15 bases lay between the germline ends. Written as DNA, the CDR3 is TGCGCCAGCAGCTTAAACCCTACAGGGTCCGAGCAGTACTTC. It yields the protein CASSLNPTGSEQYF.

The J gene is TRBJ2-7, the V gene TRBV5-1, with 11 bases aligning to TRBD2. CDR1 SGHRS and CDR2 YFSETQ come from the germline V gene. The junction had 4 bases not matched to a gene; V was cut back by 0 bases and J by 5 bases. This CDR3 has 15 residues. CDR3 sequence reads: CASSLVGTSGNEQYF. For the CDR3, the DNA is TGCGCCAGCAGCTTGGTGGGGACTAGCGGAAACGAGCAGTACTTC.

This clonotype was seen more than once but under ten times. This rearrangement joins TRBV12-3 or TRBV12-4 to TRBJ1-2, with 8 bases matching TRBD1. CDR3 length: 15 amino acids. The V segment lost 5 bases and the J segment 4 bases; nucleotides outside the gene matches: 9. CDR3 DNA sequence: TGTGCCAGCAGTCACGGACAGGGATCCGGCTATGGCTACACCTTC. It specifies CASSHGQGSGYGYTF.

This CDR3 is CASSPLPGQGPGATDTQYF. The CDR3 DNA reads as TGTGCCAGCAGCCCCCTACCGGGACAGGGGCCGGGGGCTACAGATACGCAGTATTTT. The genes are TRBV14 and TRBJ2-3, with TRBD1 matching over 10 bases. The CDR3 extends over 19 amino acids. V lost 4 bases and J lost 3; bases outside the gene matches: 16. Germline loops: CDR1 SGHDN, CDR2 FVKESK.

In its sample, this clonotype was seen a few times. The V gene is TRBV7-9, the J gene TRBJ2-5; 7 bases map to TRBD2. This CDR3 contains 12 residues. The germline gives CDR1 SEHNR, CDR2 FQNEAQ (reference sequence). V was pared by 9 bases and J by 11 bases, with 12 bases of the junction left unmatched. The CDR3 nucleotides read TGTGCCAGTGGACTAGTCTACAATGAGCAGTACTTC. It is translated as CASGLVYNEQYF.

This chain uses TRBV6-2 or TRBV6-3 with TRBJ2-1; 12 positions match TRBD2. The germline V gene has CDR1 MNHEY and CDR2 SVGEGT. V shed 8 bases and J 4 bases; nucleotides not matched to a gene: 15. The CDR3 is 18 amino acids. The DNA of the CDR3 is TGTGCCAGCCTCCGACTAGCGGGGGTCGGTCCTCAGTACAATGAGCAGTTCTTC. This encodes CASLRLAGVGPQYNEQFF.

The rearrangement links TRBV11-2 to TRBJ2-7; TRBD1 matches at 7 bases. This CDR3 has 16 residues. Germline V gene sequence: CDR1 SGHAT, CDR2 FQNNGV. V was clipped by 4 bases and J by 7 bases; unmatched bases: 16. The CDR3 coding sequence is TGTGCCAGCAGCTACCAAACATTAGGGGGCCTAGGGGAGCAGTACTTC. Translation: CASSYQTLGGLGEQYF.

The V call is TRBV20-1, the J call TRBJ2-5, with D perhaps matching TRBD2 (6 bases). With 0 bases removed from V and 5 bases from J, the gap between germline ends came to 10 bases. There are 13 residues in the CDR3. From germline, CDR1 is DFQATT and CDR2 SNEGSKA (reference sequence). Here the CDR3 reads CSAREGLPETQYF. The CDR3 nucleotides read TGCAGTGCTAGAGAGGGACTGCCGGAGACCCAGTACTTC.

This chain connects TRBV6-1 to TRBJ2-3; D is ambiguous. The CDR3 loop spans 12 amino acids. V was shortened by 7 bases and J by 5 bases, with 10 bases between the two germline ends. The germline CDR1 and CDR2 sequences are MNHNS and SASEGT. The CDR3 loop is CASTLGKDTQYF. The CDR3 DNA sequence: TGTGCCAGCACCCTGGGAAAAGATACGCAGTATTTT.

This clonotype showed up just a few times. The chain uses TRBV2 and TRBJ2-3; D not certain. The V end lost 7 bases, the J end lost 4 bases, and 12 bases lay between the germline ends. Germline lookup yields CDR1 SNHLY and CDR2 FYNNEI. The CDR3 length is 13 residues. The CDR3 region is CASNPDLSDTQYF. CDR3 DNA: TGTGCCAGCAACCCCGATCTATCAGATACGCAGTATTTT.

The rearrangement uses TRBV11-1 and TRBJ2-1, with a possible D match to TRBD2 (5 bases). V lost 1 base and J lost 9, with 7 bases in between. Per the germline V gene, CDR1 is SGHAT and CDR2 is FQDESV (reference sequence). CDR3 size: 12 residues. In DNA, the CDR3 is TGTGCCAGCAGCTTAGAGGAGGTTGAGCAGTTCTTC. It codes for CASSLEEVEQFF.

This clonotype was detected ten times or more. The rearrangement links TRBV29-1 to TRBJ2-5, with D unresolved. The V and J ends lost 4 bases and 5 bases respectively, with 11 bases between them. Germline V gene sequence: CDR1 SQVTM, CDR2 ANQGSEA. This CDR3 has 12 amino acids. This chain's CDR3 is CSVVGSGETQYF. CDR3 bases: TGCAGCGTTGTAGGTTCCGGGGAGACCCAGTACTTC.

This sequence joins TRBV15 and TRBJ1-1, with 8 bases lining up with TRBD1. The junction had 8 bases not matched to a gene; V was cut back by 7 bases and J by 4 bases. Germline lookup yields CDR1 LNHNV and CDR2 YYDKDF (reference sequence). There are 14 residues in the CDR3. CDR3 loop: CATTEDRVFTEAFF. In DNA form, the CDR3 reads TGTGCCACCACGGAGGACAGGGTTTTCACTGAAGCTTTCTTT.

The chain employs TRBV24-1 and TRBJ2-6; D is perhaps TRBD1 (6 bases). The CDR3 consists of 15 residues. Trimming took 4 bases from V and 3 from J, leaving 9 bases between them. Germline V CDR1 and CDR2: KGHDR, SFDVKD. Written as DNA, the CDR3 is TGTGCCACCAGTGACCAGGGGAATGGGGCCAACGTCCTGACTTTC. Translated, it gives CATSDQGNGANVLTF.

J is TRBJ2-3 and V is TRBV12-3 or TRBV12-4; perhaps TRBD2 as D (6 bases). The ends were cut back, 5 bases at V and 2 bases at J, with 17 bases in the middle. The CDR3 is 16 residues long. DNA for the CDR3: TGTGCCAGCAGTCCGCCGTACGCGGGGACCACAGATACGCAGTATTTT. Translation gives CASSPPYAGTTDTQYF.

In this sample, this clonotype turned up a few times. This chain links TRBV12-3 or TRBV12-4 with TRBJ1-2; D possibly corresponds to TRBD1 (5 bases). The CDR3 spans 13 residues. Deletions cut 3 bases from V and 8 bases from J, with 13 bases between. The CDR3 DNA follows: TGTGCCAGCAGTTTGATCCAGGGAAACGGCTACACCTTC. The encoded protein is CASSLIQGNGYTF.

This clonotype came up a few times. For the CDR3, the DNA is TGTGCCACCGGGTTGTCTGTCGCGAACACCGGGGAGCTGTTTTTT. It is translated as CATGLSVANTGELFF. The chain employs TRBV7-2 and TRBJ2-2; no clear D. The CDR3 length is 15 residues. CDR1 SGHTA and CDR2 FQGNSA come from the germline V gene. V was clipped by 10 bases and J by 0 bases, with 15 bases between them.

This clonotype was recorded a few times. This may be a read error: a much more frequent sequence differs by one nucleotide. This chain connects TRBV7-9 to TRBJ1-4; perhaps TRBD1 as D (5 bases). Germline V gene data show CDR1 as SEHNR and CDR2 as FQNEAQ (reference sequence). Trimming took off 5 bases at V and 2 bases at J, with 15 bases between the two ends. This CDR3 region has 16 residues. Here the CDR3 reads CASSAVGGATNEKLFF. For the CDR3, the DNA is TGTGCCAGCAGCGCCGTCGGAGGGGCGACTAATGAAAAACTGTTTTTT. Variable domain in full (rest from reference TRBV7-9 and TRBJ1-4): DTGVSQNPRHKITKRGQNVTFRCDPISEHNRLYWYRQTLGQGPEFLTYFQNEAQLEKSRLLSDRFSAERPKGSFSTLEIQRTEQGDSAMYLCASSAVGGATNEKLFFGSGTQLSVL.

The rearrangement links TRBV7-9 to TRBJ2-1; weak D call: TRBD1 (6 bases). The closer fit of TRBJ2-7 to the DNA end suggests the J call may be wrong. Germline V lookup: CDR1 SEHNR, CDR2 FQNEAQ (reference sequence). There are 14 residues in the CDR3. The CDR3 DNA reads TGTGCCAGCCGCCGAGGGGGATCCTACAATGAGCAGTACTTC. Translation gives CASRRGGSYNEQYF.

The chain joins TRBV20-1 to TRBJ1-5; TRBD1 aligns across 9 bases. In germline, CDR1 is DFQATT, CDR2 SNEGSKA (reference sequence). V was clipped by 3 bases and J by 2 bases; unmatched bases: 11. The CDR3 length is 17 residues. The CDR3 DNA reads TGCAGTGCTAGGGACGACAGGGGGACGCGTGGCAATCAGCCCCAGCATTTT. Protein sequence: CSARDDRGTRGNQPQHF.

V usage is TRBV29-1 and J usage is TRBJ1-1; D remains ambiguous. V gave up 4 bases and J gave up 1 base, with 10 bases separating them. Looked up from germline, CDR1 is SQVTM and CDR2 is ANQGSEA. The CDR3 loop spans 13 amino acids. The CDR3 reads CSVGSDSNTEAFF. Written as DNA, the CDR3 is TGCAGCGTTGGGTCAGATTCGAACACTGAAGCTTTCTTT.

This rearrangement joins TRBV27 to TRBJ1-2; D remains ambiguous. This CDR3 has 17 residues. Germline V gene lookup returns CDR1 MNHEY and CDR2 SMNVEV (reference sequence). Trimming pared 4 bases from V and 0 bases from J, leaving 18 bases between. The CDR3: CASSSRLTPNPNYGYTF. The CDR3 DNA reads as TGTGCCAGCAGTTCCAGATTGACACCAAACCCTAACTATGGCTACACCTTC.

This clonotype was seen more than once but under ten times. The rearrangement links TRBV5-1 to TRBJ2-4; 7 bases are shared with TRBD2. CDR1 SGHRS and CDR2 YFSETQ come from the germline V gene. This CDR3 is built from 18 residues. V was pared by 0 bases and J by 5 bases, with 14 bases of the junction left unmatched. Written as DNA, the CDR3 is TGCGCCAGCAGCTTGGCCGGGGGAGGGCCCCAGGCCCAAAACATTCAGTACTTC. This encodes CASSLAGGGPQAQNIQYF.

This chain joins TRBV7-2 and TRBJ2-7, with 8 nucleotides matching TRBD1. Germline values: CDR1 SGHTA, CDR2 FQGNSA. The J segment lost 1 base and the V segment lost 5 bases, leaving 13 bases of the junction unmatched. The CDR3 loop spans 17 amino acids. The CDR3 coding sequence is TGTGCCAGCAGCCCCTGGACAGGGAGGTGGGGGTCCTACGAGCAGTACTTC. Translated: CASSPWTGRWGSYEQYF.

The chain employs TRBV7-2 and TRBJ2-1; 9 bases align to TRBD2. The CDR3 sequence is 18 residues long. Trimming removed 1 base from V and 0 bases from J; junction bases left unmatched: 7. Germline V gene lookup returns CDR1 SGHTA and CDR2 FQGNSA. The CDR3, as DNA: TGTGCCAGCAGCTTAGGGGGACTAGCCCGAAGCTCCTACAATGAGCAGTTCTTC. It encodes CASSLGGLARSSYNEQFF.